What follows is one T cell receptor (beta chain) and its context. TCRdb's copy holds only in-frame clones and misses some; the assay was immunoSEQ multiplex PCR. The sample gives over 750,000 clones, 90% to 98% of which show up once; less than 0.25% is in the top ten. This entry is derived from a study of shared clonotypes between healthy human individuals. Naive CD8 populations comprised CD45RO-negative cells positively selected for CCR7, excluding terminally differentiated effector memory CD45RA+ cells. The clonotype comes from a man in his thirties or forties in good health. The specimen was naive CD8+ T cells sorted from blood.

For the CDR3, the DNA is TGTGCCAGCAACCCTGGGGCTATCCGGACCGGGGCCAACGTCCTGACTTTC. It yields the protein CASNPGAIRTGANVLTF. This chain links TRBV2 with TRBJ2-6; the D gene is possibly TRBD1 (5 bases). V lost 7 bases and J 4 bases, leaving 20 bases between the germline ends. Looked up from germline, CDR1 is SNHLY and CDR2 is FYNNEI. This CDR3 is 17 amino acids long.